Detailed here is one T cell receptor (beta chain). This specimen comes from a study of blood T cell repertoires in COVID-19. The assay was immunoSEQ multiplex PCR, and TCRdb's table has in-frame clones only and misses some. In the table there are 300,000 to 450,000 clones, roughly nine tenths of which are singletons. The V and J ends lost 1 base and 4 bases respectively, with 15 bases between them. The CDR3 is 16 amino acids. The germline V gene has CDR1 SGHRS and CDR2 YFSETQ. The material sequenced was peripheral blood. The V call is TRBV5-1, the J call TRBJ1-5; D not certain. The clonotype was recovered from a woman aged 55-69 years with COVID-19, enrolled during active disease. The chain's CDR3 is CASSLTPAGPNQPQHF. The CDR3 region has the DNA TGCGCCAGCAGCTTGACGCCAGCAGGCCCAAATCAGCCCCAGCATTTT.